These 19 T cell receptor beta chains were all obtained from the same sample, sequenced in a study of T cells in Graves' hyperthyroidism and ophthalmopathy. Amplified TCR beta CDR3 regions derived from RNA transcripts. During a first-round RT-PCR of the TCR CDR3, the HTBI primer set was used. Via MiXCR, TCRdb re-called the multiplex PCR reads, giving one row per CDR3 protein. In the table there are a few hundred thousand distinct CDR3 sequences, about 18% of which are singletons. Sequenced sample: blood. The receptors derive from a woman between 18 and 29 years old with Graves' hyperthyroidism.

This clonotype came up many times. This chain uses TRBV2 with TRBJ2-7; D possibly uses TRBD1 or TRBD2 (5 bases each). V gave up 4 bases and J gave up 7 bases, with 14 bases separating them. The CDR3 loop spans 13 amino acids. Germline V gene data show CDR1 as SNHLY and CDR2 as FYNNEI. In DNA, the CDR3 is TGTGCCAGCAGTGCCCCCGGGGCTAGAGAGCAGTACTTC. Translation: CASSAPGAREQYF.

The count of this clonotype is one. The V call is TRBV6-2 or TRBV6-3, the J call TRBJ1-2; D remains ambiguous. The CDR3 contains 12 residues. V was pared by 0 bases and J by 6 bases, with 5 bases between. Germline V gene sequence: CDR1 MNHEY, CDR2 SVGEGT. The CDR3 is CASSYSSDGYTF. The CDR3 DNA reads TGTGCCAGCAGTTACTCTTCGGATGGCTACACCTTC.

This clonotype was picked up many times. The CDR3 sequence: CASRRAPNTEAFF. CDR3 nucleotide sequence: TGTGCCAGCAGAAGGGCCCCGAACACTGAAGCTTTCTTT. V is TRBV28 and J is TRBJ1-1; unclear D gene. CDR3 size: 13 residues. Trimming took off 6 bases at V and 1 base at J, with 9 bases between the two ends. CDR1 MDHEN and CDR2 SYDVKM come from the germline V gene.

This clonotype appeared many times. CDR3 coding DNA: TGCGCCAGCACCGTCTTGCCTAACACTGAAGCTTTCTTT. This translates into CASTVLPNTEAFF. This chain connects TRBV5-1 to TRBJ1-1; D is unclear. This CDR3 spans 13 amino acids. CDR1 and CDR2 from the germline V gene are SGHRS and YFSETQ. V lost 6 bases, J lost 2 bases, and 11 bases lay in between.

This clonotype was recorded many times. This sequence joins TRBV6-5 and TRBJ1-1, with 9 bases aligning to TRBD1. This CDR3 spans 14 amino acids. Germline assignment: CDR1 MNHEY and CDR2 SVGAGI. The junction had 5 bases not matched to a gene; V was cut back by 4 bases and J by 5 bases. The CDR3 region is CASSFRDRVTEAFF. CDR3 in DNA: TGTGCCAGCAGTTTCCGGGACAGGGTTACTGAAGCTTTCTTT.

Notes on this clonotype: Since the CDR3 does not end with the conserved phenylalanine or tryptophan, this likely comes from a read error. The CDR3 DNA follows: TGTGCCACTTTCGGGGGACGGGGAATTGGCTACACCTTG. Protein sequence: CATFGGRGIGYTL. This chain links TRBV12-3 or TRBV12-4 with TRBJ1-2, with D perhaps TRBD1 (5 bases). CDR3 length equals 13 residues. V lost 10 bases, J lost 7 bases, and 19 bases lay in between.

This clonotype was recorded at least ten times. This rearrangement joins TRBV6-5 to TRBJ1-1; maybe TRBD1 (5 bases). This CDR3 has 13 amino acids. From germline, CDR1 is MNHEY and CDR2 SVGAGI. Trimming removed 6 bases at V and 6 bases at J, with 14 bases between. CDR3 sequence reads: CASSRGRFAEAFF. In DNA form, the CDR3 reads TGTGCCAGCAGCCGGGGCCGGTTTGCTGAAGCTTTCTTT.

Many counts were recorded for this clonotype. A much larger clone is a single base away; this may be a read error. J is TRBJ1-1 and V is TRBV6-1; D perhaps matches TRBD1 (5 bases). This CDR3 contains 13 residues. The V end lost 6 bases, the J end lost 4 bases, and 12 bases lay between the germline ends. CDR1 is MNHNS, CDR2 SASEGT, per germline. CDR3 region: CASRGTVSTEAFF. In DNA, the CDR3 is TGTGCCAGCAGAGGGACGGTGAGCACTGAAGCTTTCTTT.

This clonotype has at least ten counts. The V gene is TRBV12-3 or TRBV12-4, the J gene TRBJ1-3; D unresolved. Trimming pared 7 bases from V and 6 bases from J, leaving 16 bases between. The length of the CDR3 is 14 residues. The CDR3 DNA follows: TGTGCCAGCATCCTGGGCCCGGCGGTAAACACCATATATTTT. Amino acid sequence: CASILGPAVNTIYF.

V and J are TRBV6-1 and TRBJ2-3; no firm D call. Germline CDR1 and CDR2: MNHNS and SASEGT. The CDR3 totals 15 residues. V was trimmed by 0 bases and J by 0 bases, leaving 7 bases between them. The CDR3 nucleotides read TGTGCCAGCAGTGAAGCCCCGGGCAGCACAGATACGCAGTATTTT. It translates to CASSEAPGSTDTQYF.

This clonotype was seen at least ten times. The chain is built from TRBV9 and TRBJ2-5; TRBD1 might be the D (5 bases). The germline CDR1 and CDR2 sequences are SGDLS and YYNGEE. The V end was cut by 4 bases, the J end by 5 bases, with 18 bases between. This CDR3 is built from 15 residues. The CDR3 spells CASSQAHGALETQYF. CDR3 coding DNA: TGTGCCAGCAGCCAAGCTCATGGGGCGTTGGAGACCCAGTACTTC.

V and J are TRBV6-1 and TRBJ1-5; D unclear. Deletions cut 6 bases from V and 0 bases from J, with 12 bases between. Germline CDR1 and CDR2: MNHNS and SASEGT. This CDR3 spans 15 amino acids. The CDR3 spells CASSPEENSNQPQHF. Here the CDR3 DNA reads TGTGCCAGCAGCCCGGAAGAAAATAGCAATCAGCCCCAGCATTTT.

This clonotype was detected many times. V usage is TRBV5-1 and J usage is TRBJ2-7, with D tentatively TRBD1 (6 bases). V shed 0 bases and J shed 6 bases, with 10 bases lying between them. The V gene's germline CDR1 is SGHRS and CDR2 YFSETQ. This CDR3 is built from 13 residues. For the CDR3, the DNA is TGCGCCAGCAGCTTGGTCCAGGGGACCGAGCAGTACTTC. It yields the protein CASSLVQGTEQYF.

The genes are TRBV6-2 or TRBV6-3 and TRBJ1-1; D is ambiguous. Trimming took off 6 bases at V and 7 bases at J, with 12 bases between the two ends. The germline V gene encodes CDR1 MNHEY and CDR2 SVGEGT. This CDR3 comprises 12 residues. The CDR3 protein is CASRLGSHEAFF. The CDR3 nucleotides read TGTGCCAGCAGACTCGGGTCCCATGAAGCTTTCTTT.

This clonotype was counted ten times or more. The chain recombines TRBV7-9 with TRBJ1-5; D may be TRBD1 (6 bases). Per the germline V gene, CDR1 is SEHNR and CDR2 is FQNEAQ (reference sequence). CDR3 size: 16 residues. The germline V and J ends were trimmed by 3 bases and 2 bases, with 14 bases remaining between them. Here the CDR3 reads CASSFYGAGGNQPQHF. DNA of the CDR3: TGTGCCAGCAGCTTCTATGGTGCAGGGGGCAATCAGCCCCAGCATTTT.

This chain links TRBV2 with TRBJ1-5, with TRBD1 as a possible D gene (6 bases). Germline V CDR1 and CDR2: SNHLY, FYNNEI. V lost 7 bases to trimming and J lost 2 bases, with 12 bases between them. This CDR3 has 14 amino acids. The CDR3 DNA follows: TGTGCCAGCAAGGGGGACGATGGCAATCAGCCCCAGCATTTT. Protein product: CASKGDDGNQPQHF.

In its sample, this clonotype was seen a few times. V gene TRBV13 combines with J gene TRBJ1-6; possibly TRBD1 for D (5 bases). The length of the CDR3 is 13 residues. The germline V gene has CDR1 PRHDT and CDR2 FYEKMQ (reference sequence). V was clipped by 4 bases and J by 14 bases, with 15 bases between them. CDR3 amino acids: CASSSPGGTSLHF. The CDR3 coding sequence is TGTGCCAGCAGCTCCCCCGGGGGTACGTCCCTCCACTTT.

In the case of this clonotype: With a much larger clone just one base away, this may be a read error. This chain connects TRBV5-1 to TRBJ1-1; D uncertain. The CDR3 consists of 15 residues. Germline CDR1 SGHRS, CDR2 YFSETQ. Trimming took off 4 bases at V and 0 bases at J, with 13 bases between the two ends. CDR3 residues: CASSMEAGMNTEAFF. The CDR3 nucleotides are TGCGCCAGCAGCATGGAGGCAGGCATGAACACTGAAGCTTTCTTT.

This clonotype was seen ten or more times. This rearrangement joins TRBV6-5 to TRBJ1-1; no reliable D call. This CDR3 has 13 amino acids. CDR1 MNHEY and CDR2 SVGAGI come from the germline V gene. V shed 2 bases and J shed 7 bases, with 11 bases lying between them. The CDR3 spells CASSYPGLYEAFF. The CDR3 region has the DNA TGTGCCAGCAGTTACCCCGGACTGTATGAAGCTTTCTTT.